The T cell receptor beta chain under discussion was sequenced for a study of technical replicates of blood from a few donors. The CDR3 totals 11 residues. The germline V gene encodes CDR1 SGHVS and CDR2 FQNEAQ. V shed 5 bases and J shed 2 bases, with 4 bases lying between them. The assay was immunoSEQ multiplex PCR, and TCRdb's table has in-frame clones only and misses some. The sample lists roughly 100,000 clones, 95% occurring once. The chain joins TRBV7-8 to TRBJ2-7; D unclear. The sample comprised T cells isolated from PBMCs. The TCR originated in a human donor in good health. The CDR3 here is CASSETYEQYF. CDR3 bases: TGTGCCAGCAGCGAGACCTACGAGCAGTACTTC.